The rows below give T cell receptor beta chains drawn from one sample of a study of regulatory T cells in long-lasting Graves disease. TCRdb independently ran MiXCR on the multiplex PCR reads; one entry per CDR3 protein. The sample holds some 470,000 distinct CDR3 sequences, around a fifth seen once. This sample comprised peripheral blood mononuclear cells (PBMCs), obtained when the disease was refractory, from a patient treated with antithyroid drugs. The receptors were sampled from a female donor with Graves disease. Each CDR3 is given with its conserved first and last residue. The order of the fields is J gene, D gene, V gene, clone size, CDR3 DNA, CDR3 protein. A D gene is named only where the DNA matches it firmly. Clone size, where shown, is once, few, many, or a class for clones that have expanded.

j_gene: TRBJ2-4; d_gene: TRBD2; v_gene: TRBV20-1; abundance: few; CDR3nt: TGCAGTGCTAGCGATACCGGGACTAGCGGAAACATTCAGTACTTC; CDR3aa: CSASDTGTSGNIQYF
j_gene: TRBJ2-7; d_gene: .; v_gene: TRBV27; abundance: many; CDR3nt: TGTGCCAGCAGCATAGGACCCAACTACGAGCAGTACTTC; CDR3aa: CASSIGPNYEQYF
j_gene: TRBJ1-1; d_gene: .; v_gene: TRBV11-1; abundance: many; CDR3nt: TGTGCCAGCAGCTTAGTCGGAGGGGTGAACACTGAAGCTTTCTTT; CDR3aa: CASSLVGGVNTEAFF
j_gene: TRBJ2-3; d_gene: TRBD2; v_gene: TRBV6-2/TRBV6-3; abundance: .; CDR3nt: TGTGCCAGCAGTGAATTGGGGGGGAATACGCAGTATTTT; CDR3aa: CASSELGGNTQYF
j_gene: TRBJ2-5; d_gene: TRBD1; v_gene: TRBV7-8; abundance: .; CDR3nt: TGTGCCAGCAGCCCCCTCCTTTGGGACAGACAAGAGACCCAGTACTTC; CDR3aa: CASSPLLWDRQETQYF
j_gene: TRBJ1-6; d_gene: .; v_gene: TRBV6-1; abundance: many; CDR3nt: TGTGCCAGCAGTGAAGTGCCCCCGCGGTACTCACCCCTCCACTTT; CDR3aa: CASSEVPPRYSPLHF
j_gene: TRBJ2-3; d_gene: TRBD2; v_gene: TRBV7-2; abundance: .; CDR3nt: TGTGCCAGCTCACCCCACGAACTAGCGCGAGGCGATACGCAGTATTTT; CDR3aa: CASSPHELARGDTQYF
j_gene: TRBJ1-6; d_gene: .; v_gene: TRBV2; abundance: many; CDR3nt: TGTGCCAGCAGTCCCCAGGCAGCACAGGATTCACCCCTCCACTTT; CDR3aa: CASSPQAAQDSPLHF
j_gene: TRBJ2-7; d_gene: .; v_gene: TRBV5-1; abundance: few; CDR3nt: TGCGCCAGCAGCTGGGCCACAGGGTGGTCCAACGAGCAGTACTTC; CDR3aa: CASSWATGWSNEQYF
j_gene: TRBJ1-2; d_gene: .; v_gene: TRBV7-9; abundance: .; CDR3nt: TGTGCCACCCATCGGTCCTATGGCTACACCTTC; CDR3aa: CATHRSYGYTF
j_gene: TRBJ1-2; d_gene: TRBD1; v_gene: TRBV6-2/TRBV6-3; abundance: .; CDR3nt: TGTGCCAGCAGCCTGCTGGGGGACAGCTATGGCTACACCTTC; CDR3aa: CASSLLGDSYGYTF
j_gene: TRBJ2-5; d_gene: TRBD2; v_gene: TRBV29-1; abundance: many; CDR3nt: TGCAGCGTTGATGTACTAGCGGGGACACAAGAGACCCAGTACTTC; CDR3aa: CSVDVLAGTQETQYF
j_gene: TRBJ1-2; d_gene: .; v_gene: TRBV7-2; abundance: many; CDR3nt: TGTGCCAGCAGCTTATTTTTAGGCTATGGCTACACCTTC; CDR3aa: CASSLFLGYGYTF
j_gene: TRBJ1-1; d_gene: .; v_gene: TRBV7-2; abundance: many; CDR3nt: TGTGCCAGCAGCTTAGACCCGGGGCCCGGGGCTTTCTTT; CDR3aa: CASSLDPGPGAFF
j_gene: TRBJ1-2; d_gene: TRBD1; v_gene: TRBV27; abundance: few; CDR3nt: TGTGCCAGCAGCGAGCAGGGATCGCGCGGACAGGGGGAAGGCTACACCTTC; CDR3aa: CASSEQGSRGQGEGYTF
j_gene: TRBJ2-1; d_gene: TRBD1; v_gene: TRBV20-1; abundance: few; CDR3nt: TGCAGTGCTAGAGGAGGGGGCAGGTACAATGAGCAGTTCTTC; CDR3aa: CSARGGGRYNEQFF
j_gene: TRBJ2-3; d_gene: TRBD1; v_gene: TRBV28; abundance: .; CDR3nt: TGTGCCAGCAGTTTGACAGGGGGGGGCGATACGCAGTATTTT; CDR3aa: CASSLTGGGDTQYF
j_gene: TRBJ2-5; d_gene: .; v_gene: TRBV24-1; abundance: few; CDR3nt: TGTGCCACCAGTGATGCGGATACCGGGGCCGCCCAGTACTTC; CDR3aa: CATSDADTGAAQYF
j_gene: TRBJ1-1; d_gene: .; v_gene: TRBV6-8; abundance: many; CDR3nt: TGTGCCAGCAGTTACTCGGCTCTTAGGGCTGAAGCTTTCTTT; CDR3aa: CASSYSALRAEAFF
j_gene: TRBJ1-2; d_gene: .; v_gene: TRBV6-1; abundance: .; CDR3nt: TGTGCCAGCAGCCACCCGAATTCCGGGGCCTATGGCTACACCTTC; CDR3aa: CASSHPNSGAYGYTF
j_gene: TRBJ2-5; d_gene: TRBD1; v_gene: TRBV30; abundance: many; CDR3nt: TGTGCCTGGGGGGGACAGGGCGAGACCCAGTACTTC; CDR3aa: CAWGGQGETQYF
j_gene: TRBJ2-1; d_gene: TRBD2; v_gene: TRBV18; abundance: few; CDR3nt: TGTGCCAGCTCACCACCTCAGCGGGAGGCAAATGAGCAGTTCTTC; CDR3aa: CASSPPQREANEQFF
j_gene: TRBJ2-2; d_gene: .; v_gene: TRBV19; abundance: .; CDR3nt: TGTGCCAGTAGTACCATGCACAACACCGGGGAGCTGTTTTTT; CDR3aa: CASSTMHNTGELFF
j_gene: TRBJ1-1; d_gene: .; v_gene: TRBV6-5; abundance: many; CDR3nt: TGTGCCAGCAGTTTCTCCAGCGGCAGGGCTGAAGCTTTCTTT; CDR3aa: CASSFSSGRAEAFF
j_gene: TRBJ2-7; d_gene: .; v_gene: TRBV2; abundance: many; CDR3nt: TGTGCCAGCAGTGGGCCAGGACAGCGGGGAAGGGAGCAGTACTTC; CDR3aa: CASSGPGQRGREQYF
j_gene: TRBJ2-2; d_gene: .; v_gene: TRBV7-9; abundance: once; CDR3nt: TGTGCCAGCAGCCCGCCCAGCGGGAACACCGGGGAGCTGTTTTTT; CDR3aa: CASSPPSGNTGELFF
j_gene: TRBJ1-5; d_gene: .; v_gene: TRBV7-2; abundance: .; CDR3nt: TGTGCCAGCAGCTTAGGAACACATAGCAATCAGCCCCAGCATTTT; CDR3aa: CASSLGTHSNQPQHF
j_gene: TRBJ2-6; d_gene: .; v_gene: TRBV11-2; abundance: many; CDR3nt: TGTGCCAGCAGCTCCCCTATGTCTGTCCTTATTACTTTC; CDR3aa: CASSSPMSVLITF
j_gene: TRBJ1-3; d_gene: .; v_gene: TRBV3-1; abundance: .; CDR3nt: TGTGCCAGCAGCCAAGATTGGGGGTCTGGAAACACCATATATTTT; CDR3aa: CASSQDWGSGNTIYF
j_gene: TRBJ1-2; d_gene: .; v_gene: TRBV10-3; abundance: few; CDR3nt: TGTGCCATCAGTGACACAACGGACGGACGGGGCTACACCTTC; CDR3aa: CAISDTTDGRGYTF
j_gene: TRBJ2-1; d_gene: .; v_gene: TRBV28; abundance: .; CDR3nt: TGTGCCAGCAGTTTAGGGGAAACGACCCGAGGGTACAATGAGCAGTTCTTC; CDR3aa: CASSLGETTRGYNEQFF
j_gene: TRBJ2-7; d_gene: .; v_gene: TRBV4-1; abundance: .; CDR3nt: TGCGCCAGCAGCTCCACGGGAACCGTCTACGAGCAGTACTTC; CDR3aa: CASSSTGTVYEQYF
j_gene: TRBJ2-5; d_gene: .; v_gene: TRBV2; abundance: many; CDR3nt: TGTGCCAGCAGCAGAGGCCGTCAGCAAGAGACCCAGTACTTC; CDR3aa: CASSRGRQQETQYF
j_gene: TRBJ1-1; d_gene: .; v_gene: TRBV27; abundance: many; CDR3nt: TGTGCCAGCAGTGTTACAGTGAACACTGAAGCTTTCTTT; CDR3aa: CASSVTVNTEAFF
j_gene: TRBJ1-2; d_gene: TRBD1; v_gene: TRBV5-5; abundance: many; CDR3nt: TGTGCCAGCAGCGTCGGGACAGCAGTAACTAACTATGGCTACACCTTC; CDR3aa: CASSVGTAVTNYGYTF
j_gene: TRBJ2-7; d_gene: .; v_gene: TRBV24-1; abundance: many; CDR3nt: TGTGCCACCAGTGACGCCGGGACTGAGGCTTCCTACGAGCAGTACTTC; CDR3aa: CATSDAGTEASYEQYF
j_gene: TRBJ2-7; d_gene: .; v_gene: TRBV28; abundance: many; CDR3nt: TGTGCCAGCAGTCAACCGGGACAAACCTACGAGCAGTACTTC; CDR3aa: CASSQPGQTYEQYF
j_gene: TRBJ1-1; d_gene: .; v_gene: TRBV7-9; abundance: .; CDR3nt: TGTGCCAGCAGCCCCGCCAGGGATCGAACTGAAGCTTTCTTT; CDR3aa: CASSPARDRTEAFF
j_gene: TRBJ2-5; d_gene: TRBD2; v_gene: TRBV4-1; abundance: .; CDR3nt: TGCGCCAGCAGCCCCATCGCGGGGGCTAGCGGGGAGACCCAGTACTTC; CDR3aa: CASSPIAGASGETQYF
j_gene: TRBJ1-3; d_gene: .; v_gene: TRBV27; abundance: many; CDR3nt: TGTGCCAGCAGTCCCCATACAGGGATCGCTGGAAACACCATATATTTT; CDR3aa: CASSPHTGIAGNTIYF
j_gene: TRBJ1-4; d_gene: .; v_gene: TRBV20-1; abundance: many; CDR3nt: TGCAGTGCTGACACAGGGACGACTAATGAAAAACTGTTTTTT; CDR3aa: CSADTGTTNEKLFF
j_gene: TRBJ2-2; d_gene: TRBD2; v_gene: TRBV20-1; abundance: few; CDR3nt: TGCAGTGCCCCCCGGGCGGGGGACAACACCGGGGAGCTGTTTTTT; CDR3aa: CSAPRAGDNTGELFF
j_gene: TRBJ1-1; d_gene: TRBD1; v_gene: TRBV28; abundance: few; CDR3nt: TGTGCCAGCAGTTCTGGACAGGGGTCCACTGAAGCTCTCTTT; CDR3aa: CASSSGQGSTEALF
j_gene: TRBJ1-6; d_gene: .; v_gene: TRBV3-1; abundance: many; CDR3nt: TGTGCCAGCAGCCAAGGCGGGGCGTGGCAGTTCTATTCACCCCTCCACTTT; CDR3aa: CASSQGGAWQFYSPLHF
j_gene: TRBJ2-7; d_gene: .; v_gene: TRBV30; abundance: .; CDR3nt: TGTGCCTGGATGTGGAAAAGCTCCTACGAGCAGTACTTC; CDR3aa: CAWMWKSSYEQYF
j_gene: TRBJ1-6; d_gene: TRBD1; v_gene: TRBV27; abundance: many; CDR3nt: TGTGCCAGCAGGCGACAGGGGAGTGATTCACCCCTCCACTTT; CDR3aa: CASRRQGSDSPLHF
j_gene: TRBJ1-1; d_gene: .; v_gene: TRBV5-6; abundance: once; CDR3nt: TGTGCCAGCAGCTTGGGTGGCCTTTGGACTGAAGCTTTCTTT; CDR3aa: CASSLGGLWTEAFF
j_gene: TRBJ2-7; d_gene: .; v_gene: TRBV28; abundance: .; CDR3nt: TGTGCCAGCAGGATCCCCTTGGGGTACGAGCAGTACTTC; CDR3aa: CASRIPLGYEQYF
j_gene: TRBJ1-5; d_gene: .; v_gene: TRBV12-3/TRBV12-4; abundance: once; CDR3nt: TGTGTCAGCAGCAACCCTCCCAATCAGCCCCAGCATTTT; CDR3aa: CVSSNPPNQPQHF
j_gene: TRBJ1-4; d_gene: .; v_gene: TRBV28; abundance: many; CDR3nt: TGTGCCAGCAGACTCACCAGCAGACCATATGAAAAACTGTTTTTT; CDR3aa: CASRLTSRPYEKLFF
j_gene: TRBJ1-2; d_gene: TRBD1; v_gene: TRBV20-1; abundance: few; CDR3nt: TGCAGTGCTAGGCCGGGACAGGGGGCGTTCGGCGGCTACACCTTC; CDR3aa: CSARPGQGAFGGYTF
j_gene: TRBJ2-5; d_gene: TRBD1; v_gene: TRBV2; abundance: once; CDR3nt: TGTGCCAGCAGCAGACAGGGGTTCACTAGGATAACCCAGTACTTC; CDR3aa: CASSRQGFTRITQYF
j_gene: TRBJ1-1; d_gene: .; v_gene: TRBV4-2; abundance: .; CDR3nt: TGTGCCAGCAGCCAAGAACTTTACCGGGGCAGCGAAGCTTTCTTT; CDR3aa: CASSQELYRGSEAFF
j_gene: TRBJ2-7; d_gene: TRBD1; v_gene: TRBV28; abundance: many; CDR3nt: TGTGCCAGCAGTTTACACCTCGCCGGGGACAGATCCTACGAGCAGTACTTC; CDR3aa: CASSLHLAGDRSYEQYF